This T cell receptor (beta chain) was captured in a study of blood T cell repertoires in COVID-19. Looking at the study overall: The cDNA or gDNA used as material had been derived from T cells, B-cell-depleted T cells, or PBMCs.

V dropped 2 bases and J dropped 6; count of bases not matched to a gene: 9. The CDR3 is 16 amino acids. CDR1 and CDR2 (germline): SGDLS, YYNGEE. This clone came up once. TCRdb's copy holds only in-frame clones and misses some; the assay was immunoSEQ multiplex PCR. The sample shows fewer than 400,000 clones, around 90% of them seen only once. Sample: peripheral blood. This receptor was obtained from a human donor in a cohort sampled during active COVID-19. The chain couples TRBV9 to TRBJ2-1; TRBD1 aligns across 9 bases. The chain's CDR3 is CASSVMGQGFINEQFF. The CDR3 region has the DNA TGTGCCAGCAGCGTTATGGGACAGGGTTTCATCAATGAGCAGTTCTTC.